The 24 T cell receptor beta chains in this list originate from one sample, sequenced in a study of blood T cell repertoires in COVID-19. Profiling relied on immunoSEQ multiplex PCR, and the TCRdb table lists in-frame clones only, not all of them. The data show some 130,000 clones, around 80% seen once. The sample taken for sequencing was peripheral blood. These receptors came from a man in his 60s who had recovered from COVID-19.

This sequence joins TRBV11-2 and TRBJ1-1; no reliable D call. The V end was cut by 1 base, the J end by 7 bases, with 19 bases between. This CDR3 is built from 16 residues. The germline V gene has CDR1 SGHAT and CDR2 FQNNGV. The CDR3 loop reads CASSLGSRSRGGEAFF. CDR3 sequence (DNA): TGTGCCAGCAGCTTAGGAAGCCGGTCCCGAGGAGGTGAAGCTTTCTTT.

This rearrangement joins TRBV6-5 to TRBJ2-6; 11 bases align to TRBD1. The CDR3 runs 15 residues. Germline CDR1 reads MNHEY; CDR2 reads SVGAGI. J gave up 4 bases and V 8 bases, and 4 bases lay outside the gene matches. The CDR3 loop reads CASGQGAGGANVLTF. The CDR3 nucleotides read TGTGCCAGCGGACAGGGGGCAGGAGGGGCCAACGTCCTGACTTTC.

This clone was found once. V and J are TRBV4-2 and TRBJ2-3, with 8 bases aligning to TRBD1. CDR3 length: 17 residues. Germline CDR1 is LGHNA and CDR2 is YNFKEQ. V was clipped by 0 bases and J by 3 bases; unmatched bases: 8. The CDR3 loop is CASSQDGTGSLTDTQYF. CDR3 in DNA: TGTGCCAGCAGCCAAGACGGGACAGGATCGTTGACAGATACGCAGTATTTT.

CDR3 in amino acids: CAWRWGGEEKLFF. The CDR3 nucleotides read TGTGCCTGGAGGTGGGGCGGAGAGGAAAAACTGTTTTTT. The rearrangement links TRBV30 to TRBJ1-4; D possibly corresponds to TRBD1 (5 bases). Trimming pared 3 bases from V and 8 bases from J, leaving 13 bases between. From germline, CDR1 is GTSNPN and CDR2 SVGIG (reference sequence). The CDR3 loop spans 13 amino acids. The full variable domain, completed using reference TRBV30 and TRBJ1-4, is SQTIHQWPATLVQPVGSPLSLECTVEGTSNPNLYWYRQAAGRGLQLLFYSVGIGQISSEVPQNLSASRPQDRQFILSSKKLLLSDSGFYLCAWRWGGEEKLFFGSGTQLSVL.

The J gene is TRBJ1-5, the V gene TRBV9; 9 bases agree with TRBD1. The CDR3 consists of 16 residues. The V and J ends lost 3 bases and 0 bases, in that order; junction bases with no gene match: 4. Germline V CDR1 and CDR2: SGDLS, YYNGEE. This chain's CDR3 is CASSAGTGNSNQPQHF. The DNA for the CDR3 is TGTGCCAGCAGCGCGGGGACAGGGAATAGCAATCAGCCCCAGCATTTT.

V and J are TRBV30 and TRBJ2-1; D may be TRBD2 (6 bases). V gave up 4 bases and J gave up 9 bases, with 19 bases separating them. The CDR3 runs to 14 residues. Germline CDR1 reads GTSNPN; CDR2 reads SVGIG (reference sequence). The CDR3 is CAWTRDFPYGEQFF. The CDR3 DNA sequence: TGTGCCTGGACCCGGGACTTTCCATATGGTGAGCAGTTCTTC. Full variable domain (remainder filled in from reference TRBV30 and TRBJ2-1): SQTIHQWPATLVQPVGSPLSLECTVEGTSNPNLYWYRQAAGRGLQLLFYSVGIGQISSEVPQNLSASRPQDRQFILSSKKLLLSDSGFYLCAWTRDFPYGEQFFGPGTRLTVL.

The chain links TRBV6-5 to TRBJ1-1; 8 nucleotides line up with TRBD1. The CDR3 has 14 amino acids. In germline, CDR1 is MNHEY, CDR2 SVGAGI. Losses at the gene ends were 2 bases for V and 4 bases for J; bases not matched to a gene: 3. The CDR3 DNA sequence: TGTGCCAGCAGTTACCACAGGGGGGCCACTGAAGCTTTCTTT. Its protein product is CASSYHRGATEAFF.

CDR3 residues: CASSLGTGVNRNTIYF. DNA for the CDR3: TGTGCCAGCAGTCTAGGGACAGGGGTTAATAGAAACACCATATATTTT. J is TRBJ1-3 and V is TRBV28; TRBD1 matches 10 bases. V lost 5 bases and J lost 5; bases outside the gene matches: 9. The CDR3 sequence is 16 residues long. The germline CDR1 and CDR2 sequences are MDHEN and SYDVKM.

This chain uses TRBV11-2 with TRBJ1-4; 8 nucleotides agree with TRBD1. V trimming: 5 bases; J trimming: 7 bases; junction bases outside the gene matches: 9. The CDR3 runs 15 residues. Germline-derived CDR1 and CDR2 are SGHAT and FQNNGV. The CDR3 bases are TGTGCCAGCAGCGCCCAGGGACAGGCGGTTGAAAAACTGTTTTTT. It encodes CASSAQGQAVEKLFF.

This clone showed up just once. The chain combines TRBV7-3 with TRBJ2-2, with D possibly TRBD2 on 6 matching bases. Germline CDR1 SGHTA, CDR2 FQGTGA. This CDR3 region has 15 residues. Trimming removed 5 bases from V and 8 bases from J, with 18 bases in between. The CDR3 DNA reads TGTGCCAGCAGCCAAACTCCTAGCGCGCTTGGGGAGCTGTTTTTT. Translated: CASSQTPSALGELFF. The variable domain in full, with the rest retrieved from reference TRBV7-3 and TRBJ2-2, is GAGVSQTPSNKVTEKGKYVELRCDPISGHTALYWYRQSLGQGPEFLIYFQGTGAADDSGLPNDRFFAVRPEGSVSTLKIQRTERGDSAVYLCASSQTPSALGELFFGEGSRLTVL.

In its sample, this clone was seen once. The chain has TRBV25-1 and TRBJ1-1, with TRBD1 matching over 7 bases. This CDR3 has 13 amino acids. V was pared by 4 bases and J by 1 base, with 0 bases of the junction left unmatched. From germline, CDR1 is MGHDK and CDR2 SYGVNS. The CDR3 is CASSGQGNTEAFF. The CDR3 DNA follows: TGTGCCAGCAGTGGACAGGGGAACACTGAAGCTTTCTTT.

The chain recombines TRBV18 with TRBJ2-3; perhaps TRBD2 as D (5 bases). V dropped 5 bases and J dropped 5 bases, with 11 bases sitting between them. The CDR3 is 13 amino acids. Germline V gives CDR1 KGHSH, CDR2 LQKENI. The chain's CDR3 is CASSFRGRDTQYF. In DNA, the CDR3 is TGTGCCAGCTCATTTCGAGGGAGAGATACGCAGTATTTT.

The chain employs TRBV7-9 and TRBJ2-2; 7 bases agree with TRBD2. Germline CDR1 and CDR2: SEHNR and FQNEAQ (reference sequence). V gave up 5 bases and J gave up 2 bases; unmatched junction bases: 8. The CDR3 contains 16 residues. The chain's CDR3 is CASSRAGGGNTGELFF. The CDR3 DNA reads TGTGCCAGCAGCCGCGCCGGCGGGGGAAACACCGGGGAGCTGTTTTTT.

This clone was picked up one time. The rearrangement joins TRBV5-1 to TRBJ2-2, with D unresolved. CDR3 length equals 14 residues. Germline V gene lookup returns CDR1 SGHRS and CDR2 YFSETQ. Trimming cost V 0 bases and J 4 bases, with 7 bases left between them. DNA of the CDR3: TGCGCCAGCAGCTTGGCACCGGGCACCGGGGAGCTGTTTTTT. Encoded protein: CASSLAPGTGELFF.

The chain has TRBV19 and TRBJ2-6; tentatively, D is TRBD2 (5 bases). Germline CDR1 is LNHDA and CDR2 is SQIVND (reference sequence). Trimming stripped 7 bases from V and 0 bases from J, with 10 bases between. This CDR3 has 15 amino acids. For the CDR3, the DNA is TGTGCCAGTACCCGAGGGAGCTCTGGGGCCAACGTCCTGACTTTC. This translates into CASTRGSSGANVLTF.

As for this clone: This sample includes further DNA sequences coding for the same CDR3. The chain uses TRBV7-2 and TRBJ2-7; D might be TRBD1 (5 bases). The CDR3 length is 12 residues. Trimming pared 6 bases from V and 2 bases from J, leaving 8 bases between. From germline, CDR1 is SGHTA and CDR2 FQGNSA. For the CDR3, the DNA is TGTGCCAGCAGAGGACAAACCTACGAGCAGTACTTC. Its translation is CASRGQTYEQYF.

In this sample, this clone turned up once. The V call is TRBV5-1, the J call TRBJ2-7, with TRBD1 matching over 7 bases. The CDR3 is made up of 14 amino acids. Germline assignment: CDR1 SGHRS and CDR2 YFSETQ. The ends lost 4 bases at V and 5 bases at J; junction bases unmatched: 9. CDR3 amino acids: CASSLGQVGNEQYF. DNA of the CDR3: TGCGCCAGCAGCCTAGGACAGGTTGGCAACGAGCAGTACTTC. The full variable domain, with the rest looked up from reference TRBV5-1 and TRBJ2-7, is KAGVTQTPRYLIKTRGQQVTLSCSPISGHRSVSWYQQTPGQGLQFLFEYFSETQRNKGNFPGRFSGRQFSNSRSEMNVSTLELGDSALYLCASSLGQVGNEQYFGPGTRLTVT.

The CDR3 nucleotides read TGTGCCAGCAGAGTGGACAGGGCTGGTGGCTACACCTTC. Protein product: CASRVDRAGGYTF. This chain uses TRBV5-6 with TRBJ1-2; 8 bases align to TRBD1. CDR1 is SGHDT, CDR2 YYEEEE, per germline. The CDR3 sequence is 13 residues long. V was pared by 5 bases and J by 7 bases, with 7 bases of the junction left unmatched.

This chain joins TRBV6-6 and TRBJ1-3, with D maybe TRBD1 (6 bases). The V end was cut by 4 bases, the J end by 3 bases, with 10 bases between. The CDR3 runs 14 residues. Germline-derived CDR1 and CDR2 are MNHNY and SVGAGI (reference sequence). The CDR3 is CASSSIQGGNTIYF. CDR3 nucleotide sequence: TGTGCCAGCAGTTCCATACAGGGTGGAAACACCATATATTTT.

The chain couples TRBV9 to TRBJ2-6, with 9 nucleotides matching TRBD2. V dropped 3 bases and J dropped 0; count of bases not matched to a gene: 4. Germline loops: CDR1 SGDLS, CDR2 YYNGEE. The CDR3 runs 17 residues. DNA of the CDR3: TGTGCCAGCAGCGAGACTAGCGGAAGCTCTGGGGCCAACGTCCTGACTTTC. Its protein is CASSETSGSSGANVLTF.

J is TRBJ1-1 and V is TRBV7-9, with D maybe TRBD1 (5 bases). The germline CDR1 and CDR2 sequences are SEHNR and FQNEAQ (reference sequence). The CDR3 contains 14 residues. Trimming took off 5 bases at V and 4 bases at J, with 14 bases between the two ends. The CDR3 loop reads CASSGAGGGTEAFF. The DNA of the CDR3 is TGTGCCAGCAGCGGTGCCGGGGGTGGCACTGAAGCTTTCTTT.

This clone was seen once. The CDR3 here is CASSPTGTSGRAPVTGELFF. In DNA form, the CDR3 reads TGTGCCAGCAGCCCCACCGGGACTAGCGGGAGGGCCCCAGTGACCGGGGAGCTGTTTTTT. The chain links TRBV3-1 (or the pseudogene TRBV3-2) to TRBJ2-2; TRBD2 agrees at 16 bases. Trimming removed 4 bases from V and 5 bases from J; junction bases left unmatched: 13. This CDR3 is built from 20 residues. Germline V lookup: CDR1 LGHDT, CDR2 YNNKEL (reference sequence).

The CDR3 DNA follows: TGTGCCAGCAGCGTCGAGGGAGCCACAGATACGCAGTATTTT. Translating gives CASSVEGATDTQYF. V usage is TRBV9 and J usage is TRBJ2-3; TRBD2 might be the D (5 bases). With 2 bases removed from V and 2 bases from J, the gap between germline ends came to 9 bases. CDR1 and CDR2 from the germline V gene are SGDLS and YYNGEE. The CDR3 has 14 residues.

This clone was recorded many times. The genes are TRBV4-2 and TRBJ1-4; D call uncertain. The germline V and J ends were trimmed by 6 bases and 7 bases, with 12 bases remaining between them. The CDR3 runs 13 residues. Germline assignment: CDR1 LGHNA and CDR2 YNFKEQ. Written as DNA, the CDR3 is TGTGCCAGCAGTTCTGGAGGGTTTGAAAAACTGTTTTTT. Amino acid sequence: CASSSGGFEKLFF.